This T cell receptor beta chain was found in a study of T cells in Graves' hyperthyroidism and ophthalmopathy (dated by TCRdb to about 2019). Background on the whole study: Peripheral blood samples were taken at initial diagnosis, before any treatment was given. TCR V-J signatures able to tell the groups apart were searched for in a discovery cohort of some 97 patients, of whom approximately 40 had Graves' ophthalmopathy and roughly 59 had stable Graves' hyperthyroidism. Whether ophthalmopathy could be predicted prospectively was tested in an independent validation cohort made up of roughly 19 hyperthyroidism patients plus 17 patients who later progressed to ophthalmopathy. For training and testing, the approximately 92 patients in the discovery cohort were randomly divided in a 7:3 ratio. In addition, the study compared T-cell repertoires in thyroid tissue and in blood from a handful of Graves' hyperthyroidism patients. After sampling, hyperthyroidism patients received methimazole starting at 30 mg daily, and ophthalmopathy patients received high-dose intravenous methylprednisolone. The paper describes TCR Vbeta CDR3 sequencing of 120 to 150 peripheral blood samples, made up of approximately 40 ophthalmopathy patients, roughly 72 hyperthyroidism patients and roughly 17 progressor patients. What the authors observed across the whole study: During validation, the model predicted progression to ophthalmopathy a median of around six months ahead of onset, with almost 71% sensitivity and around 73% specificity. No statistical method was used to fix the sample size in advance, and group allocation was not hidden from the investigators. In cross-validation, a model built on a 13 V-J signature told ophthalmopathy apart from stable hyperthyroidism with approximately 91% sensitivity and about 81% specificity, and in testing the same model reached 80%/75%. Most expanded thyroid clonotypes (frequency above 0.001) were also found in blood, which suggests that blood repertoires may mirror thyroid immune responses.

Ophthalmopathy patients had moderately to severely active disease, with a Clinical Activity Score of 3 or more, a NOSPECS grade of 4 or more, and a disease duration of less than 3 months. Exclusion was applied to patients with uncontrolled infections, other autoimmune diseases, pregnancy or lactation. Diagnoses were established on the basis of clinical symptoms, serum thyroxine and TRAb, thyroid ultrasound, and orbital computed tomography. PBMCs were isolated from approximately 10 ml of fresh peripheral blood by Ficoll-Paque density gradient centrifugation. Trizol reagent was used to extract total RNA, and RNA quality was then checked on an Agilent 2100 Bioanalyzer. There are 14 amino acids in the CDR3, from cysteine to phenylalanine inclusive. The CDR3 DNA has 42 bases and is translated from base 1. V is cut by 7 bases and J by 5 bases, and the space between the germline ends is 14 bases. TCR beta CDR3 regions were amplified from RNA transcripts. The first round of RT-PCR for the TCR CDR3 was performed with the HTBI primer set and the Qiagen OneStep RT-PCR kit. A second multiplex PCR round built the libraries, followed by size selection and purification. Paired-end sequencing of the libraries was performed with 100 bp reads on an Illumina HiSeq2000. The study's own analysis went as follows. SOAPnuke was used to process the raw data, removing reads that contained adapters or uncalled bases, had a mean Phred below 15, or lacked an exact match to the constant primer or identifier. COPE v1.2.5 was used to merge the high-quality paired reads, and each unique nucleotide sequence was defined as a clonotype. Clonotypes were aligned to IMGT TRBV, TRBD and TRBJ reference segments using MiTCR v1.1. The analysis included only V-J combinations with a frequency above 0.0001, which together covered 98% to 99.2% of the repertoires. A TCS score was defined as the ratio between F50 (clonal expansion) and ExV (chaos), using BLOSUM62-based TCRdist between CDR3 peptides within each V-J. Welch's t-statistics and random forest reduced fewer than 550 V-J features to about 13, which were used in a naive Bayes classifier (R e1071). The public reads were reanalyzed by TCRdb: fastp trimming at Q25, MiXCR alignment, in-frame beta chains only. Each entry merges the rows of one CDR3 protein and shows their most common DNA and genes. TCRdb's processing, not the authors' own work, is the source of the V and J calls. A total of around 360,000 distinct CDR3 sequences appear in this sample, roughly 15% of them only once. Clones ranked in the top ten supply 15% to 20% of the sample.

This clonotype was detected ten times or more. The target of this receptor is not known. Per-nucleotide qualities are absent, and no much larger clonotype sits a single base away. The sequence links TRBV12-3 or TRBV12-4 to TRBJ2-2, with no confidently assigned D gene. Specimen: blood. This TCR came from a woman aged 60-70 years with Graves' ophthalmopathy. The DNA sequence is TGTGCCAGCATCTACGGCACCTCGACCGGGGAGCTGTTTTTT. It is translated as CASIYGTSTGELFF.